This T cell receptor (beta chain) is from a study of shared clonotypes between healthy human individuals. Broader study findings: Genetic and exposure-history diversity was limited by the small donor number.

CDR1 and CDR2 (germline): SGDLS, YYNGEE. The CDR3 sequence is 12 residues long. Trimming took off 0 bases at V and 5 bases at J, with 3 bases between the two ends. Of note for this clone: Antigen: not known.

Sequencing on ten immunoSEQ deep assay plates was performed for unsorted PBMC DNA. The data were produced by immunoSEQ multiplex PCR, yet TCRdb's version contains in-frame clones alone and is incomplete. The sample holds 450,000 to 500,000 clones, roughly four fifths seen once. V and J are TRBV9 and TRBJ2-1; D gene ambiguous. Sequencing was done on a sample of PBMCs. This clonotype was obtained from a woman aged 40 to 50 in good health. Some clones in this sample may be carry-over from other donors' samples. CDR3 coding DNA: TGTGCCAGCAGCGTAGCCGACAATGAGCAGTTCTTC. It translates to CASSVADNEQFF.